The T cell receptor (beta chain) described here comes from a study of vaccination and CD4 T cells after COVID-19. Including both end residues, the CDR3 is 15 amino acids long. Points on this clonotype: The antigen is undetermined. Because the CDR3's place on the DNA is in doubt, the DNA is left out and the CDR3 is given as listed by TCRdb.

Treatment denoted: roughly nine-day PBMC culture with coronavirus spike peptide pools or control peptides (ViraFEST assay). Cultured CD4+ T cell DNA was sequenced using the Oncomine TCR Beta short-read assay. TCRdb itself ran the PCR reads through MiXCR, one entry per CDR3 protein. The profile shows nearly 20,000 distinct CDR3 sequences, about three quarters of them singletons. The source material was CD4+ T cells from blood, cultured in vitro, sampled after SARS-CoV-2 vaccination. The genes are TRBV21-1 and TRBJ1-5. TRBV21-1 is marked as a pseudogene. The sequence derives from a human donor who received a COVID-19 vaccine. CDR3: CASSYLCGLYQPQHF.